This is a list of T cell receptor beta chains from one sample in a study of CD8 T cells in ankylosing spondylitis. One entry per CDR3 protein, called by TCRdb with MiXCR from the 5' RACE reads. The repertoire holds 110,000 to 150,000 distinct CDR3 sequences, with roughly 8.4% as singletons. Sequencing was performed on synovial fluid, either unsorted or a sorted T cell fraction (not recorded which). The receptors come from a male donor with ankylosing spondylitis. Both conserved end residues are part of each CDR3. Fields, in order: V gene, clone size, J gene, D gene, CDR3 protein, CDR3 DNA. D genes are given only for firm matches. A clone size is listed for some rows: how often the clone was seen (once, few, many), or a class if it is expanded.

v_call: TRBV6-2/TRBV6-3
clone_size: few
j_call: TRBJ1-1
d_call: .
cdr3_aa: CASLHPGSTAFF
cdr3_nt: TGTGCCAGCCTCCACCCAGGGTCGACAGCTTTCTTT

v_call: TRBV7-6
clone_size: many
j_call: TRBJ1-1
d_call: .
cdr3_aa: CASSLGLGTDTEAFF
cdr3_nt: TGTGCCAGCAGCTTAGGTCTGGGGACGGACACTGAAGCTTTCTTT

v_call: TRBV7-2
clone_size: many
j_call: TRBJ2-4
d_call: .
cdr3_aa: CASSSDPKNIQYF
cdr3_nt: TGTGCCAGCAGTTCAGACCCTAAAAACATTCAGTACTTC

v_call: TRBV7-2
clone_size: few
j_call: TRBJ2-3
d_call: TRBD2
cdr3_aa: CASSIYGLATDTQYF
cdr3_nt: TGTGCCAGCAGCATTTACGGACTAGCAACAGATACGCAGTATTTT

v_call: TRBV24-1
clone_size: many
j_call: TRBJ2-3
d_call: .
cdr3_aa: CATSSRWAPGDTQYF
cdr3_nt: TGTGCCACCTCTAGTCGATGGGCGCCGGGAGATACGCAGTATTTT

v_call: TRBV12-3/TRBV12-4
clone_size: many
j_call: TRBJ1-2
d_call: .
cdr3_aa: CASSFIPQNGYTF
cdr3_nt: TGTGCCAGCAGTTTCATACCGCAAAATGGCTACACCTTC

v_call: TRBV20-1
clone_size: many
j_call: TRBJ2-3
d_call: TRBD1
cdr3_aa: CSAPDRPATADTQYF
cdr3_nt: TGCAGTGCCCCGGACAGGCCAGCCACTGCAGATACGCAGTATTTT

v_call: TRBV15
clone_size: few
j_call: TRBJ2-7
d_call: .
cdr3_aa: CATSRGGGRGYEQYF
cdr3_nt: TGTGCCACCAGCAGAGGCGGTGGCAGGGGTTACGAGCAGTACTTC

v_call: TRBV7-6
clone_size: .
j_call: TRBJ2-7
d_call: .
cdr3_aa: CASSLLSPQAGSSYEQYF
cdr3_nt: TGTGCCAGCAGCCTCTTGTCCCCCCAGGCGGGTAGCTCCTACGAGCAGTACTTC

v_call: TRBV20-1
clone_size: many
j_call: TRBJ1-5
d_call: .
cdr3_aa: CSARGGSQPQHF
cdr3_nt: TGCAGTGCTCGAGGTGGCAGTCAGCCCCAGCATTTT

v_call: TRBV7-9
clone_size: few
j_call: TRBJ2-1
d_call: .
cdr3_aa: CSSSLGGARKQFF
cdr3_nt: TGTTCCAGCAGCTTAGGGGGGGCGAGAAAACAGTTCTTC

v_call: TRBV7-2
clone_size: many
j_call: TRBJ2-7
d_call: TRBD2
cdr3_aa: CASSSLAGLGGKQYF
cdr3_nt: TGTGCCAGCAGCTCTCTAGCGGGACTGGGCGGCAAGCAGTACTTC

v_call: TRBV21-1
clone_size: .
j_call: TRBJ1-1
d_call: .
cdr3_aa: CASSNSGGRYTEAFF
cdr3_nt: TGTGCCAGCAGCAACTCGGGGGGCCGGTACACTGAAGCTTTCTTT